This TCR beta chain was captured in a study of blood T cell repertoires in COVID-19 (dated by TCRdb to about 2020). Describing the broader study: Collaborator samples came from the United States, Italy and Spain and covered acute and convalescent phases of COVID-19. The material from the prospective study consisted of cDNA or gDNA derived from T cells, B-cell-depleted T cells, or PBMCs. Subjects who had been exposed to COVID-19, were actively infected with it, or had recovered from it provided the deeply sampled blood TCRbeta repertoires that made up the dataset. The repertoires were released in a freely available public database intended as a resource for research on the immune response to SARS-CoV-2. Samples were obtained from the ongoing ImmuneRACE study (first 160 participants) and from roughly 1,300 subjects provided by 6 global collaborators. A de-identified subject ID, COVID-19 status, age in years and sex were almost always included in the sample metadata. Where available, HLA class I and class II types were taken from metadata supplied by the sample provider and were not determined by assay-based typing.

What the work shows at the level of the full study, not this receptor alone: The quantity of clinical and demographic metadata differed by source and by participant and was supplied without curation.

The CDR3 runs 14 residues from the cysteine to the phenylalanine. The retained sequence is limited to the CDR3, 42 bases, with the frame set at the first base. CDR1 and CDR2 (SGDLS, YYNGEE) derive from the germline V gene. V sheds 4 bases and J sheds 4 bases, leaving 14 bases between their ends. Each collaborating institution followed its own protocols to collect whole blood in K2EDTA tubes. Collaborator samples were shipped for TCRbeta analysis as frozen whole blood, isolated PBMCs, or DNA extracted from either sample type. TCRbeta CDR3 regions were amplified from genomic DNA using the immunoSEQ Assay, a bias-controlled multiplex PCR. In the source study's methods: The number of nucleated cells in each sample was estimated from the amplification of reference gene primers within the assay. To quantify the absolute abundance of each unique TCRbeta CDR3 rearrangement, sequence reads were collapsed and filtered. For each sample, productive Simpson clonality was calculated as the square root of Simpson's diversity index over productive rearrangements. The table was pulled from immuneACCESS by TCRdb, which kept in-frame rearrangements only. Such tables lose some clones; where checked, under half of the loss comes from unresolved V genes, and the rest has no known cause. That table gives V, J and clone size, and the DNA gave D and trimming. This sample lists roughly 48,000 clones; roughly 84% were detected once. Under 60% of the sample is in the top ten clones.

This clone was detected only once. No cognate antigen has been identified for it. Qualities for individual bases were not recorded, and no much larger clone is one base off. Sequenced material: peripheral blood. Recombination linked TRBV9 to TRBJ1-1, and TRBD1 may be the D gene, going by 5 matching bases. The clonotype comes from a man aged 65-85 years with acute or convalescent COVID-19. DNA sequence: TGTGCCAGCAGCCAGGGCAGTCGGAGCACTGAAGCTTTCTTT. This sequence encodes CASSQGSRSTEAFF. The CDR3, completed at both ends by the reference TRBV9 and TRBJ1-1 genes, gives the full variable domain DSGVTQTPKHLITATGQRVTLRCSPRSGDLSVYWYQQSLDQGLQFLIQYYNGEERAKGNILERFSAQQFPDLHSELNLSSLELGDSALYFCASSQGSRSTEAFFGQGTRLTVV.